One and the same sample provided the 7 T cell receptor beta chains below, sequenced in a study of tumor and adjacent non-tumor tissue in lung cancer. RNA was extracted from bulk tissue without any cell sorting. The library came from three nested PCR rounds adapted from ARM-PCR protocols. TCRdb re-called the multiplex PCR reads with MiXCR, one entry per CDR3 protein. The sample has some 99,000 distinct CDR3 sequences, around 80% seen once; the top ten hold 37%. Sequenced input: lung tumor tissue. These receptors all come from a woman aged 60 to 75 with non-small cell lung cancer.

The gene calls are TRBV6-5 and TRBJ1-2; 8 positions agree with TRBD1. V lost 5 bases and J lost 4; bases outside the gene matches: 6. Germline V gives CDR1 MNHEY, CDR2 SVGAGI. The CDR3 length is 14 residues. The CDR3 DNA sequence: TGTGCCAGCAGTAGGGCTGGGACAGGCTATGGCTACACCTTC. Its translation: CASSRAGTGYGYTF.

V is TRBV11-3 and J is TRBJ1-1; D is unresolved. V gave up 0 bases and J gave up 2 bases, with 10 bases separating them. This CDR3 contains 15 residues. CDR1 is SGHNT and CDR2 is YENEEA in the germline V gene. CDR3 loop: CASSLDLFGNTEAFF. For the CDR3, the DNA is TGTGCCAGCAGCTTAGACCTCTTTGGAAACACTGAAGCTTTCTTT.

The chain combines TRBV6-2 or TRBV6-3 with TRBJ2-7; D remains ambiguous. Germline V gene sequence: CDR1 MNHEY, CDR2 SVGEGT. This CDR3 is built from 16 residues. With 5 bases removed from V and 4 bases from J, the gap between germline ends came to 21 bases. CDR3 region: CASSRIEAFSTYEQYF. In DNA form, the CDR3 reads TGTGCCAGCAGTAGGATAGAGGCTTTCAGCACATACGAGCAGTACTTC.

Concerning this clonotype itself: This could be a read error, since a much larger clone is one nucleotide away. This chain links TRBV6-5 with TRBJ2-3; D is ambiguous. TRBJ1-5 matches the DNA end more closely, so the J call is doubtful. CDR3 length: 12 amino acids. Looked up from germline, CDR1 is MNHEY and CDR2 is SVGAGI. The CDR3 protein is CASSYERGTQHF. The DNA of the CDR3 is TGTGCCAGCAGTTACGAACGGGGTACGCAGCATTTT.

About this clonotype itself: The junction does not match germline at one end; this may be a read error. The chain has TRBV11-2 and TRBJ2-1; D is possibly TRBD1 (5 bases). Judging by the DNA end, TRBJ2-7 fits better; the J call may be wrong. The CDR3 covers 15 residues. Germline V gene data show CDR1 as SGHAT and CDR2 as FQNNGV. CDR3 coding DNA: TGTGACAGCAGGGTAAGGTGGGATGCCTACAATGAGCAGTACTTC. It encodes CDSRVRWDAYNEQYF.

With regard to this clonotype: At one of its ends the junction is not consistent with the germline gene, which may arise from a read error. The chain is built from TRBV12-3 or TRBV12-4 and TRBJ2-2; 7 nucleotides agree with TRBD2. The CDR3 covers 14 residues. Written as DNA, the CDR3 is TGTACCAGCTTTGCGGGGGTAAACACCGGGGAGCTGTTTTTT. Translated, it gives CTSFAGVNTGELFF.

This clonotype was observed once. A read error is possible here, since a much larger clone lies one base away. This chain joins TRBV6-5 and TRBJ2-1; the match to TRBD1 covers 9 bases. The CDR3 runs to 14 residues. Germline assignment: CDR1 MNHEY and CDR2 SVGAGI. The CDR3 spells CASSYSGQGYERFF. As DNA, the CDR3 is TGTGCCAGCAGTTACTCCGGACAGGGGTATGAGCGGTTCTTC.